This passage covers 30 T cell receptor beta chains from one sample sequenced in a study of identical twins. Using its own MiXCR run on the 5' RACE reads, TCRdb lists one record per CDR3 protein. The repertoire holds 400,000 to 500,000 distinct CDR3 sequences, 14% seen once, with more than 0.8% in the top ten. The same data also contributed to another study, on yellow fever vaccine responses in identical twins.

The material sequenced was CD4+ T cells sorted from blood. The receptors were gathered from a woman younger than 30 in good health.

The chain carries TRBV19 and TRBJ1-5; 10 nucleotides match TRBD1. The CDR3 is 15 residues long. Germline loops: CDR1 LNHDA, CDR2 SQIVND (reference sequence). J was trimmed by 1 base and V by 7 bases; bases with no gene match: 4. The CDR3 DNA follows: TGTGCCAGTATGGACAGGGGGAGAAGCAATCAGCCCCAGCATTTT. It translates to CASMDRGRSNQPQHF.

The V call is TRBV3-1, the J call TRBJ1-2; D remains unclear. V was clipped by 4 bases and J by 4 bases, with 7 bases between them. From germline, CDR1 is LGHDT and CDR2 YNNKEL (reference sequence). CDR3 length equals 12 residues. This CDR3 reads CASSRVGYGYTF. DNA for the CDR3: TGTGCCAGCAGCCGGGTGGGCTATGGCTACACCTTC.

This clonotype was seen only a few times. The J gene is TRBJ1-6, the V gene TRBV12-3 or TRBV12-4; 12 nucleotides line up with TRBD1. Trimming cost V 5 bases and J 10 bases; bases outside gene matches: 9. The CDR3 runs to 16 residues. DNA for the CDR3: TGTGCCAGCAGTGATCCGGGACAGGGGGCTTGGTCACCCCTCCACTTT. Translating it yields CASSDPGQGAWSPLHF.

V usage is TRBV28 and J usage is TRBJ2-5; D uncertain. Trimming left V 5 bases short and J 5 bases short, with 15 bases between. There are 14 residues in the CDR3. Germline V gene data show CDR1 as MDHEN and CDR2 as SYDVKM. The CDR3 here is CASSPAGVRETQYF. The CDR3 nucleotides read TGTGCCAGCAGTCCGGCTGGGGTGAGGGAGACCCAGTACTTC.

V is TRBV5-1 and J is TRBJ2-7; TRBD2 matches at 7 bases. This CDR3 region has 15 residues. CDR1 is SGHRS and CDR2 is YFSETQ in the germline V gene. Germline trimming cut 0 bases from V and 5 bases from J; bases unmatched to any gene: 8. The CDR3 here is CASSLGGSGTNEQYF. As DNA, the CDR3 is TGCGCCAGCAGCTTGGGGGGGAGCGGGACTAACGAGCAGTACTTC.

The genes are TRBV20-1 and TRBJ2-1; 9 bases are shared with TRBD2. Germline V gives CDR1 DFQATT, CDR2 SNEGSKA (reference sequence). The V gene end was trimmed by 6 bases and the J gene end by 5 bases; junction bases not matched to a gene: 5. The CDR3 consists of 13 residues. CDR3 residues: CSAAGLANNEQFF. The CDR3 bases are TGCAGTGCGGCGGGACTAGCTAACAATGAGCAGTTCTTC.

The V call is TRBV27, the J call TRBJ2-5; 8 bases match TRBD2. The germline V gene encodes CDR1 MNHEY and CDR2 SMNVEV (reference sequence). V shed 8 bases and J 5 bases; nucleotides not matched to a gene: 7. The CDR3 is 13 residues long. CDR3 region: CASRGLVGETQYF. The CDR3 nucleotides are TGTGCCAGCCGGGGACTAGTCGGGGAGACCCAGTACTTC.

The sample holds a few counts of this clonotype. This rearrangement joins TRBV10-2 to TRBJ2-1; no clear D. Trimming cost V 3 bases and J 7 bases, with 16 bases left between them. The CDR3 has 15 amino acids. The germline gives CDR1 WSHSY, CDR2 SAAADI. The CDR3 sequence is CASSERFGIRNEQFF. In nucleotides, the CDR3 is TGCGCCAGCAGTGAAAGATTCGGAATCCGGAATGAGCAGTTCTTC.

The genes are TRBV12-3 or TRBV12-4 and TRBJ2-5; D possibly matches TRBD1 or TRBD2 (6 bases each). Trimming cost V 2 bases and J 3 bases, with 19 bases left between them. This CDR3 spans 17 amino acids. The CDR3 loop is CASSLYPQGGRKETQYF. CDR3 nucleotides: TGTGCCAGCAGTTTATATCCACAGGGAGGTCGAAAAGAGACCCAGTACTTC.

Only a few counts were recorded for this clonotype. This chain links TRBV6-5 with TRBJ2-2; no definite D call. V lost 4 bases, J lost 1 base, and 10 bases lay in between. This CDR3 comprises 15 residues. The germline CDR1 and CDR2 sequences are MNHEY and SVGAGI. This CDR3 reads CASSSRTLNTGELFF. In DNA form, the CDR3 reads TGTGCCAGCAGTTCTCGCACTTTGAACACCGGGGAGCTGTTTTTT.

This chain connects TRBV2 to TRBJ1-4, with D perhaps TRBD1 (6 bases). Germline loops: CDR1 SNHLY, CDR2 FYNNEI. This CDR3 comprises 14 residues. V lost 8 bases and J 8 bases, leaving 18 bases between the germline ends. The CDR3 loop is CASQQQGAEEKLFF. The CDR3 DNA sequence: TGTGCCAGCCAACAACAGGGAGCAGAAGAAAAACTGTTTTTT.

This clonotype was seen more than once but under ten times. The chain carries TRBV9 and TRBJ2-3; possible D gene TRBD2, 5 bases. Trimming stripped 1 base from V and 4 bases from J, with 10 bases between. Germline lookup yields CDR1 SGDLS and CDR2 YYNGEE. The CDR3 runs to 14 residues. The chain's CDR3 is CASSVTRVADTQYF. The CDR3 nucleotides read TGTGCCAGCAGCGTAACGCGGGTCGCAGATACGCAGTATTTT.

This clonotype was counted a few times. V and J are TRBV10-3 and TRBJ2-2, with D unclear. The germline V gene has CDR1 ENHRY and CDR2 SYGVKD. V was clipped by 8 bases and J by 0 bases, with 10 bases between them. The CDR3 contains 14 residues. The chain's CDR3 is CAIGPDTNTGELFF. The CDR3 DNA reads TGTGCCATCGGCCCCGACACGAACACCGGGGAGCTGTTTTTT.

This clonotype turned up a few times. V usage is TRBV5-6 and J usage is TRBJ2-2; no firm D call. The germline gives CDR1 SGHDT, CDR2 YYEEEE. Trimming cost V 2 bases and J 5 bases, with 7 bases left between them. The CDR3 totals 13 residues. CDR3 loop: CASSFPVTGELFF. In DNA, the CDR3 is TGTGCCAGCAGCTTCCCTGTAACCGGGGAGCTGTTTTTT.

This chain links TRBV29-1 with TRBJ2-1; perhaps TRBD2 as D (5 bases). The CDR3 extends over 15 amino acids. Per germline, CDR1 SQVTM and CDR2 ANQGSEA. The ends were cut back, 3 bases at V and 2 bases at J, with 14 bases in the middle. This CDR3 is CSVEPSADAYNEQFF. In DNA, the CDR3 is TGCAGCGTTGAGCCGTCAGCGGACGCCTACAATGAGCAGTTCTTC.

In this sample, this clonotype turned up a few times. This sequence joins TRBV10-3 and TRBJ2-5; D remains ambiguous. The germline gives CDR1 ENHRY, CDR2 SYGVKD. The CDR3 is 15 amino acids. The ends were cut back, 3 bases at V and 2 bases at J, with 13 bases in the middle. The CDR3 bases are TGTGCCATCAGTGATCGGCGCGGACCACAAGAGACCCAGTACTTC. Translating gives CAISDRRGPQETQYF.

J is TRBJ2-2 and V is TRBV5-1, with 8 bases matching TRBD2. The V segment lost 4 bases and the J segment 2 bases; nucleotides outside the gene matches: 16. The germline gives CDR1 SGHRS, CDR2 YFSETQ. CDR3 length equals 19 residues. CDR3 DNA sequence: TGCGCCAGCAGCCCTGCCGGGTTAGCGGGGCCCATAAACACCGGGGAGCTGTTTTTT. This translates into CASSPAGLAGPINTGELFF.

This chain uses TRBV11-2 with TRBJ2-5; the D gene is possibly TRBD2 (6 bases). The CDR3 extends over 11 amino acids. Per germline, CDR1 SGHAT and CDR2 FQNNGV. The V end was cut by 4 bases, the J end by 8 bases, with 8 bases between. CDR3 sequence (DNA): TGTGCCAGCAGCTCTAGCGTCACCCAGTACTTC. Translating it yields CASSSSVTQYF.

This clonotype was observed a handful of times. The rearrangement joins TRBV6-5 to TRBJ2-7, with a tentative D call TRBD1 (6 bases). The CDR3 runs 17 residues. The V end was cut by 2 bases, the J end by 0 bases, with 17 bases between. CDR1 MNHEY and CDR2 SVGAGI come from the germline V gene. CDR3 DNA: TGTGCCAGCAGTTACGCTACATCACAGGGAATCTCCTACGAGCAGTACTTC. Translated, it gives CASSYATSQGISYEQYF.

This sequence joins TRBV12-3 or TRBV12-4 and TRBJ2-7; possibly TRBD1 for D (5 bases). The CDR3 covers 12 residues. V was trimmed by 6 bases and J by 7 bases, leaving 13 bases between them. The CDR3 loop reads CASRYGANEQYF. In DNA form, the CDR3 reads TGTGCCAGCAGGTATGGGGCCAATGAGCAGTACTTC.

This clonotype was observed a single time. Germline is not matched at one junction end, which may reflect a read error. This sequence joins TRBV10-3 and TRBJ2-3; 7 nucleotides match TRBD2. CDR1 is ENHRY and CDR2 is SYGVKD in the germline V gene. The CDR3 covers 15 residues. CDR3 in DNA: TGTGCCATCCGCCCGGGACTACCTAGCACAGAAACGCAGTATTTT. It is translated as CAIRPGLPSTETQYF.

This clonotype was observed a few times. J is TRBJ1-3 and V is TRBV5-8; tentative D call: TRBD1 (5 bases). Germline CDR1 reads SGHTS; CDR2 reads YDEGEE. The CDR3 is made up of 15 amino acids. V shed 1 base and J shed 0 bases, with 8 bases lying between them. The chain's CDR3 is CASSLRGYSGNTIYF. CDR3 in DNA: TGTGCCAGCAGCTTGAGGGGTTACTCTGGAAACACCATATATTTT.

This clonotype occurred a few times. The rearrangement uses TRBV20-1 and TRBJ1-3; 7 bases are a match to TRBD1. The CDR3 has 14 residues. The V segment lost 2 bases and the J segment 5 bases; nucleotides outside the gene matches: 6. Germline V lookup: CDR1 DFQATT, CDR2 SNEGSKA (reference sequence). CDR3 loop: CSARRQGGRNTIYF. DNA for the CDR3: TGCAGTGCTAGAAGACAGGGCGGGAGAAACACCATATATTTT.

This clonotype was seen at least ten times. This rearrangement joins TRBV20-1 to TRBJ1-5; D gene uncertain. The CDR3 has 14 residues. V dropped 1 base and J dropped 3 bases, with 10 bases sitting between them. Germline V gives CDR1 DFQATT, CDR2 SNEGSKA (reference sequence). CDR3 nucleotide sequence: TGCAGTGCTAGAGTCGGCGGGCACAATCAGCCCCAGCATTTT. Encoded protein: CSARVGGHNQPQHF.

A few counts support this clonotype. The chain is built from TRBV3-1 and TRBJ2-3; no clear D. The CDR3 has 14 residues. Trimming removed 2 bases at V and 7 bases at J, with 13 bases between. Germline V lookup: CDR1 LGHDT, CDR2 YNNKEL (reference sequence). CDR3 sequence (DNA): TGTGCCAGCAGCCAATCAAGTACCCCCCATACGCAGTATTTT. As protein: CASSQSSTPHTQYF.

The CDR3 protein is CASSKNGGSFSGANVLTF. CDR3 DNA: TGTGCCAGCAGTAAAAACGGGGGGTCTTTTTCTGGGGCCAACGTCCTGACTTTC. V is TRBV2 and J is TRBJ2-6, with 7 nucleotides matching TRBD2. This CDR3 contains 18 residues. CDR1 and CDR2 (germline): SNHLY, FYNNEI. Losses at the gene ends were 5 bases for V and 1 base for J; bases not matched to a gene: 11.

The table lists this clonotype with many counts. The chain is built from TRBV29-1 and TRBJ2-3, with D perhaps TRBD1 or TRBD2 (5 bases each). Germline CDR1 is SQVTM and CDR2 is ANQGSEA. The V gene lost 4 bases and the J gene lost 2 bases, with 16 bases spanning the gap. The CDR3 contains 15 residues. The CDR3, as DNA: TGCAGCGTTGGTCCCGGGGCCCCCTACACAGATACGCAGTATTTT. Amino acids: CSVGPGAPYTDTQYF.

This clonotype was counted between two and nine times. J is TRBJ2-2 and V is TRBV15; D is perhaps TRBD1 (5 bases). Germline CDR1 reads LNHNV; CDR2 reads YYDKDF (reference sequence). CDR3 size: 14 residues. Trimming left V 3 bases short and J 4 bases short, with 9 bases between. The chain's CDR3 is CATSSLDSTGELFF. The CDR3 DNA follows: TGTGCCACCAGCAGCCTCGACAGCACCGGGGAGCTGTTTTTT.

Only a few counts were recorded for this clonotype. The chain uses TRBV7-9 and TRBJ2-7; D may be TRBD1 (6 bases). Germline loops: CDR1 SEHNR, CDR2 FQNEAQ (reference sequence). The CDR3 sequence is 15 residues long. Trimming shortened V by 5 bases and J by 3 bases, and 17 bases separated the two germline ends. The CDR3 sequence: CASSIQGGSLYEQYF. The CDR3 bases are TGTGCCAGCAGCATACAAGGGGGATCCCTCTACGAGCAGTACTTC. Full variable domain (remainder filled in from reference TRBV7-9 and TRBJ2-7): DTGVSQNPRHKITKRGQNVTFRCDPISEHNRLYWYRQTLGQGPEFLTYFQNEAQLEKSRLLSDRFSAERPKGSFSTLEIQRTEQGDSAMYLCASSIQGGSLYEQYFGPGTRLTVT.

Only a few counts were recorded for this clonotype. The J gene is TRBJ2-5, the V gene TRBV7-8; D call uncertain. This CDR3 contains 11 residues. Trimming shortened V by 6 bases and J by 3 bases, and 5 bases separated the two germline ends. CDR1 and CDR2 (germline): SGHVS, FQNEAQ. The DNA for the CDR3 is TGTGCCAGCAGAAATAAAGAGACCCAGTACTTC. Residues: CASRNKETQYF. Full variable domain (outside the CDR3, taken from reference TRBV7-8 and TRBJ2-5): GAGVSQSPRYKVAKRGQDVALRCDPISGHVSLFWYQQALGQGPEFLTYFQNEAQLDKSGLPSDRFFAERPEGSVSTLKIQRTQQEDSAVYLCASRNKETQYFGPGTRLLVL.